This note documents a single T cell receptor (beta chain) sequence. This clone was counted once. Which antigen it targets is not known. Qualities for individual bases were not recorded, and no much larger clone is one base off. The V and J ends are trimmed by 6 bases and 7 bases, leaving 7 bases between them. The CDR3, from cysteine to phenylalanine, totals 11 residues. The CDR3 DNA has 33 bases and is translated from base 1. CDR1 and CDR2, looked up from the germline V gene, are ENHRY and SYGVKD. These data originate in a study of cytomegalovirus exposure and HLA in healthy donors (dated by TCRdb to the late 2010s). About the study as a whole: An earlier analysis of more than 550 of the donors reported about 260 Gb of sequence data and 100 million to 120 million unique TCR beta sequences obtained from roughly 170 million T cells. An early release that covered roughly 600 HLA-typed donors contained around 300 gigabases of sequencing data and 85 million to 100 million unique TCR sequences. Among the approximately 430 genotyped donors, around 81% belonged to the genetic ancestry cluster associated with self-reported Caucasian donors. The study aimed to test whether signatures of past pathogen exposure could be identified by cataloging public T cell receptors. The study profiled the T cell repertoires of hundreds of subjects by immunosequencing and related them to cytomegalovirus serostatus. In addition to the first cohort of roughly 670 subjects, a separate validation cohort of 130 or so different subjects was used. To predict cytomegalovirus infection status, the study brought together high-throughput TCR immunosequencing, statistical association of individual TCRs with disease status, and machine learning. In a later analysis, previously published TCR beta repertoires from some 640 donors were re-analyzed and high-resolution HLA genotyping was added so that TCR occurrence patterns could be studied. The later analysis used no new phenotypic data to find candidate immune exposures, relying instead on TCR beta sequences and their occurrence across donors. To decide whether each TCR beta V gene segment behaved as functional or pseudogenic, an earlier analysis of 587 of the donors relied on high-throughput TCR beta sequencing. Donor age, sex, ethnicity and CMV serostatus were compiled alongside the repertoire data. Genome-wide SNP genotypes for about three fifths of the roughly 670 donors were used in a later genetic analysis, which treated that subset as a discovery cohort. All discovery cohort repertoires had been generated on a single sequencing platform. Both class I and class II loci were covered by HLA typing, at four-digit resolution. The number of typed donors differed by locus: about 629-630 for A, B, C, DRB1 and DQB1; approximately 520 for DQA1; some 610 for DPA1; and approximately 450 for DPB1. Because of strong linkage in the cohort, five DR-DQ haplotypes were treated as single units for association and clustering. Among roughly 400 genotyped donors of the cohort, an average of around 220,000 unique TCR beta nucleotide sequences was sequenced per donor, of which about 18% were non-productive.

The cohort was made up of several hundred healthy bone marrow donors. All cohort members were sampled while nominally healthy, although unrecorded immune exposures were likely present. The donor tested CMV seropositive, placing the donor among the roughly 300 seropositive members of the cohort. A peripheral blood sample was collected from each donor, and TCR beta sequencing was performed on peripheral blood mononuclear cells. The Qiagen DNeasy Blood Extraction Kit was used to extract genomic DNA from the blood cell samples. Library method: the immunoSEQ multiplex PCR assay. The multiplex PCR relied on a mix of 60 forward primers for TCR Vbeta segments and 13 reverse primers for TCR Jbeta segments. Amplification of the CDR3 region of rearranged TCR beta genes was performed with a multiplex PCR assay on genomic DNA. The Illumina HiSeq System was used to sequence the amplified TCR beta libraries as 87-base-pair reads. As for the original processing: Across the roughly 640 repertoires, a later analysis counted approximately 83 million unique TCR beta chains, roughly 11 million of which were shared by at least two donors. Raw reads were error-corrected and collapsed into unique sequences with a nearest-neighbor algorithm that merged closely related sequences to remove PCR and sequencing errors. CDR3 sequences were aligned to IMGT reference sequences to assign V, D and J gene segments. For a sequence to be retained, at least a six-nucleotide match to both a V gene segment and a J gene segment was required. Rearrangements were classified as productive when the CDR3 lacked stop codons and remained in frame with V and J, and all other rearrangements were classified as non-productive. CDR3 was defined by IMGT convention, running from the second conserved V-encoded cysteine to the conserved J-encoded phenylalanine. Sequences without an unambiguous match to a single V gene segment were excluded from the earlier analysis of about 630 of the donors. An earlier analysis of 500 to 600 of the donors classified V segments as functional when productive rearrangements were above 56.7% and as segregating when the standard deviation between donors was above 5%. A statistical classification framework was developed to diagnose cytomegalovirus status using the catalog of TCR beta chain sequences. V and J gene assignment, in a later analysis, came from comparing TCR nucleotide sequences with IMGT/GENE-DB human TR gene sequences. Using the TCRdist pipeline, a later analysis assigned CDR3 sequences along with most-parsimonious VDJ recombination scenarios. In a later analysis, each TCR beta chain was defined by its CDR3 amino acid sequence together with its V-gene family, and reads without a unique V-gene family were excluded. In a later analysis, fewer than 600 highly shared, low-generation-probability nucleotide sequences were removed to address suspected cross-contamination and a sequencing artifact. For each public chain, a later analysis derived a clonal expansion index from normalized ranks of inferred template counts within each repertoire. In a later analysis, generation probabilities were computed with a VDJ recombination model fitted to out-of-frame rearrangements, and the resulting probabilities were checked against IGoR. In a later analysis, TCR-TCR, TCR-HLA and TCR-CMV co-occurrence was scored with hypergeometric tests, and a repertoire-size bias correction was applied to TCR pairs. In a later analysis, false discovery rates were estimated by permuting HLA or CMV assignments 20 times. In a later analysis, co-occurring TCRs were grouped using DBSCAN, and TCRdist sequence similarity was added for clustering within HLA-allele-positive subsets. Repertoires with fewer than 30,000 or more than 120,000 public chains were left out of co-occurrence clustering, as were five repertoires with anomalous nucleotide sharing. What TCRdb holds here is the immuneACCESS table cut down to in-frame rearrangements. Part of the clones is not present; checked against another copy, under half of the missing clones reflect an unresolved V gene, and the others are unexplained. For V, J and clone size, that table is used; D and trimming come from the DNA. The sample data list approximately 160,000 clones, and roughly 80% of these were observed just once. The ten largest clones represent about 4.4% of the sample.

Broader findings and caveats from the paper: A later analysis found that most CMV-associated TCR beta chains appeared HLA-restricted, with HLA associations seemingly driven largely by CMV exposure. In vitro tests confirmed that a few of the cytomegalovirus-associated TCR beta chains recognize cytomegalovirus antigens. In a later analysis, several top co-occurrence clusters were reported to appear linked to parvovirus B19, influenza, CMV and Epstein-Barr virus. While some public TCRs were present in many individuals, most TCR sequences turned up only very rarely across donors. A later analysis found that HLA-associated TCR beta chains were more clonally expanded and had lower generation probabilities than equally common non-associated chains. V-gene and J-gene trimming of TCR beta chains was associated with a missense DCLRE1C variant in a later genetic analysis, and the association was replicated in an independent cohort. Correlated functional status among segregating V segments might be attributable to linkage disequilibrium, but an unknown experimental factor could not be ruled out. Because HLA typing was missing for some donors at each locus, association tests included only the typed subset. A cluster of highly shared sequence variants was judged likely to be a technical artifact of the sequencing pipeline. Some IMGT-functional V segments, including TRBV6-2 and TRBV6-3, could not be told apart with the 87-base-pair reads, so those segments were excluded. The study gave a list of about 170 TCR beta chains associated with cytomegalovirus. The classifier was reported to diagnose cytomegalovirus status with high specificity and sensitivity in both the original cohort and the validation cohort. CMV serostatus was the only immune exposure information available for the cohort. According to a later genetic analysis, donors in an Asian-associated ancestry cluster had fewer N-insertions in productive TCRs than the roughly 660-donor mean. An earlier analysis of approximately 500 of the donors showed that most TCR beta V segments appeared in productive rearrangements either about 87% or about 30% of the time, which broadly matched IMGT annotations. Roughly uniform sequencing depth across donors was assumed in presence/absence analyses, although this assumption may not hold. Only TCR beta chains were sequenced in this cohort, and the absence of alpha or paired-chain data limited detectable features. Because counts were too low, some 17 rarely observed V segments, including chromosome 9 orphons, were left out of the earlier analysis of 587 of the donors. Assigning TCR associations to individual alleles was difficult when HLA alleles, especially DR and DQ, strongly co-occurred. In a later analysis, TCR association rates were found to vary across HLA loci, with the most associated TCRs seen for DRB1 alleles and the fewest for HLA-C alleles. The authors suggested that the approach could potentially be extended to other disease states and immunological phenotypes. A later analysis associated roughly 17,000 TCR beta sequences with specific HLA alleles at a false discovery rate of 0.05. A further reported finding was that TCR beta sequences accurately predicted the HLA-A and HLA-B alleles for most subjects in the first cohort.

The sequence came from a woman between 50 and 59 years old in good health and CMV-seropositive. Sequenced sample: PBMCs. The sequence joins TRBV10-3 to TRBJ2-1; TRBD1 is a possible D gene, resting on 6 matching bases. The base sequence is TGTGCCATCAGGCAGGGGAATGAGCAGTTCTTC. The encoded protein is CAIRQGNEQFF.